A selection of T cell receptor beta chains follows, all from one sample in a study of T cell responses to AZD1222 COVID-19 vaccine. Data came from immunoSEQ multiplex PCR; TCRdb stores just in-frame clones and leaves some out. There are roughly 150,000 clones in the sample; 70% to 90% occur only once, and around 5% lies in the top ten. Specimen: peripheral blood, collected on day 0 of AZD1222 vaccination. Receptors originate from an adult in good health. Both conserved end residues are part of each CDR3. The order of the fields is CDR3 DNA, CDR3 protein, D gene, clone size, J gene, V gene. D genes are given only for firm matches. Only some rows state a clone size, as once, few, many or a class for expanded clones.

TGTGCCAGCACTAAAGGGGTTAGCAATCAGCCCCAGCATTTT,CASTKGVSNQPQHF,-,-,TRBJ1-5,TRBV19
TGTGCCAGCAGCTACATACAGGTGAACGAGCAGTACTTC,CASSYIQVNEQYF,-,-,TRBJ2-7,TRBV7-9
TGTGCCAGCAGTGAATCTTGGGAAAAACTGTTTTTT,CASSESWEKLFF,-,-,TRBJ1-4,TRBV2
TGTGCCAGCTCACCGGCCGGGAAAGAGACCCAGTACTTC,CASSPAGKETQYF,-,-,TRBJ2-5,TRBV18
TGTGCCAGCAGTTCCGATCGAGCGGGCTCCTACGAGCAGTACTTC,CASSSDRAGSYEQYF,-,few,TRBJ2-7,TRBV6-6
TGTGCCAGTAAAAGCGGGCTCAGGAGGAACGAGCAGTACTTC,CASKSGLRRNEQYF,-,-,TRBJ2-7,TRBV27
TGTGCCAGCAGCCCGGGACCTCTAAAGGCCCAGTACTTC,CASSPGPLKAQYF,-,once,TRBJ2-5,TRBV3-1/TRBV3-2
TGCGCCAGCAGCCAAAGTATCCAGGGCACCTATAATTCACCCCTCCACTTT,CASSQSIQGTYNSPLHF,-,-,TRBJ1-6,TRBV4-1
TGTGCCACTCAGTCATATGGCTACACCTTC,CATQSYGYTF,-,once,TRBJ1-2,TRBV28
TGTGCCAGTAGTACAGGGGGCGCCTATGGCTACACCTTC,CASSTGGAYGYTF,TRBD1,-,TRBJ1-2,TRBV19